One T cell receptor (beta chain) is described in this entry. The antigen remains unidentified. The study ran its PCR with 60 Vbeta and 13 Jbeta primers. Sequencing was performed with immunoSEQ multiplex PCR; in TCRdb, only in-frame clones are kept and a portion is missing. The sample contains 150,000 to 200,000 clones, around three quarters of which appear only once. The germline gives CDR1 MDHEN, CDR2 SYDVKM. V shed 6 bases and J shed 0 bases, with 12 bases lying between them. This CDR3 has 15 residues. This sample is drawn from a study of cytomegalovirus exposure and HLA in healthy donors. The overall study: Unique TCRs from HLA-typed donors, roughly 89 million of them, were held in an early data release. Study-wide results and caveats: CMV serostatus was the only immune exposure information that was available. The classifier was said to identify cytomegalovirus status with high specificity and sensitivity. Per a later analysis, about 18,000 TCR beta sequences showed association with HLA alleles at 0.05 false discovery rate.

The TCR sequence derives from a woman aged 40 to 55 in good health and CMV-seronegative. The sequencing input was PBMCs. The chain has TRBV28 and TRBJ1-5; weak D call: TRBD1 (6 bases). The CDR3 nucleotides read TGTGCCAGCAGCGACACAGGGAGTAGCAATCAGCCCCAGCATTTT. Translated, it gives CASSDTGSSNQPQHF.